The clone carrying this T cell receptor (beta chain) was counted a few times. As yet, its antigen is unknown. The source of the sample is a study of early T cells in non-severe SARS-CoV-2 infection. Overall study: Bulk RNA from unsorted whole blood was sequenced; chains were unpaired. Study-wide results and limits: Matching against VDJdb likely underestimated virus-specific expansions, favoring anti-spike CD8.

Attachment of unique molecular identifiers was made to individual cDNA molecules. From the 5' RACE reads, TCRdb called clonotypes with MiXCR, one entry per CDR3 protein. The table lists roughly 38,000 distinct CDR3 sequences, about 5.5% of them singletons. The sequence was collected from an adult who was a healthcare worker with PCR-confirmed SARS-CoV-2 infection or an uninfected control (not recorded which). The material was whole blood, obtained at baseline.

CDR3 bases: TGTGCCAGCATTTTTCCGGGACTAGCGGACAATGAGCAGTTCTTC. Its translation is CASIFPGLADNEQFF. The V and J genes are TRBV2 and TRBJ2-1; 11 nucleotides match TRBD2. The CDR3 has 15 amino acids. Germline assignment: CDR1 SNHLY and CDR2 FYNNEI. Unmatched junction bases numbered 7, after V lost 7 bases and J lost 5 bases.